These 3 T cell receptor beta chains were sequenced from one sample in a study of blood T cell repertoires in COVID-19. TCRdb keeps only in-frame clones here, not all; method: immunoSEQ multiplex PCR. In the table there are 150,000 to 200,000 clones, over 75% of which are singletons. Sample: PBMCs or T cells enriched from blood (not recorded which). The receptors originated from a man aged 45-60 years who had recovered from COVID-19.

The chain has TRBV20-1 and TRBJ2-2; no clear D. From germline, CDR1 is DFQATT and CDR2 SNEGSKA (reference sequence). The V end was cut by 6 bases, the J end by 7 bases, with 9 bases between. This CDR3 has 11 residues. CDR3 residues: CSASNGGELFF. CDR3 DNA sequence: TGCAGTGCCAGTAACGGCGGGGAGCTGTTTTTT.

The chain combines TRBV27 with TRBJ1-2; D is perhaps TRBD1 (5 bases). The germline V gene encodes CDR1 MNHEY and CDR2 SMNVEV (reference sequence). The CDR3 is 14 residues long. V lost 9 bases and J 7 bases, leaving 21 bases between the germline ends. The CDR3 nucleotides read TGTGCCAGTTCCCCCACCACGGGGGTCCCTGGCTACACCTTC. Protein: CASSPTTGVPGYTF.

The rearrangement links TRBV2 to TRBJ1-4, with D perhaps matching TRBD1 (5 bases). Germline loops: CDR1 SNHLY, CDR2 FYNNEI. This CDR3 comprises 15 residues. V was trimmed by 6 bases and J by 0 bases, leaving 11 bases between them. CDR3 in DNA: TGTGCCAGCAGGTTCGACAGAGCAACTAATGAAAAACTGTTTTTT. Protein: CASRFDRATNEKLFF.